Presented here are 12 T cell receptor beta chains from one specimen sequenced in a study of OX40 agonist ivuxolimab in advanced cancers. The protocol was immunoSEQ multiplex PCR, while the TCRdb copy is restricted to in-frame clones and leaves out a portion. Among around 77,000 clones listed, 85% to 90% were seen once. The specimen comprised CD4+ or CD8+ T cells sorted from blood, sampled in a trial of the OX40 agonist ivuxolimab. Source of these receptors: an adult with an advanced solid tumor such as melanoma, head and neck, liver or kidney cancer.

V and J are TRBV5-6 and TRBJ2-2; 11 bases align to TRBD1. The ends lost 5 bases at V and 5 bases at J; junction bases unmatched: 5. CDR3 length: 15 residues. Per germline, CDR1 SGHDT and CDR2 YYEEEE. The CDR3, as DNA: TGTGCCAGCAGTCTGGGGGACAGGGGGACCGGGGAGCTGTTTTTT. Translated: CASSLGDRGTGELFF.

The chain uses TRBV11-3 and TRBJ2-7, with 7 nucleotides matching TRBD1. This CDR3 contains 16 residues. V lost 4 bases to trimming and J lost 1 base; unmatched junction nucleotides: 10. Per germline, CDR1 SGHNT and CDR2 YENEEA. The CDR3 region is CASSSSTGPRSYEQYF. The CDR3 DNA reads TGTGCCAGCAGCTCGTCGACAGGGCCTAGGTCCTACGAGCAGTACTTC.

This clone was detected ten times or more. The chain recombines TRBV6-1 with TRBJ1-5, with D unclear. Germline loops: CDR1 MNHNS, CDR2 SASEGT. The V end lost 4 bases, the J end lost 6 bases, and 10 bases lay between the germline ends. The CDR3 totals 13 residues. CDR3 coding DNA: TGTGCCAGCAGTGGTCCAGGCTTTCAGCCCCAGCATTTT. Amino acid sequence: CASSGPGFQPQHF.

The rearrangement uses TRBV5-4 and TRBJ2-5, with 10 bases lining up with TRBD1. The CDR3 contains 16 residues. CDR1 and CDR2 from the germline V gene are SGHNT and YYREEE (reference sequence). V was pared by 3 bases and J by 2 bases, with 7 bases of the junction left unmatched. CDR3 sequence reads: CASSWNAGQGQETQYF. Written as DNA, the CDR3 is TGTGCCAGCAGCTGGAACGCGGGACAGGGGCAAGAGACCCAGTACTTC. The variable domain in full, completed from reference TRBV5-4 and TRBJ2-5, reads ETGVTQSPTHLIKTRGQQVTLRCSSQSGHNTVSWYQQALGQGPQFIFQYYREEENGRGNFPPRFSGLQFPNYSSELNVNALELDDSALYLCASSWNAGQGQETQYFGPGTRLLVL.

This clone was counted a few times. This chain connects TRBV7-2 to TRBJ1-5, with 9 bases that match TRBD1. The CDR3 runs to 15 residues. Germline lookup yields CDR1 SGHTA and CDR2 FQGNSA. V lost 4 bases, J lost 6 bases, and 7 bases stayed unmatched. The CDR3 region has the DNA TGTGCCAGCAGCTCCCGGGACAGGGTCGGTCAGCCCCAGCATTTT. Translation gives CASSSRDRVGQPQHF.

J is TRBJ1-1 and V is TRBV11-1; tentatively, D is TRBD1 (5 bases). CDR1 and CDR2 (germline): SGHAT, FQDESV (reference sequence). The germline V and J ends were trimmed by 3 bases and 4 bases, with 12 bases remaining between them. The CDR3 length is 14 residues. The CDR3 bases are TGTGCCAGCAGCTTGCGGCAGGGTGGCACTGAAGCTTTCTTT. It is translated as CASSLRQGGTEAFF.

This clone was seen a handful of times. The CDR3 region has the DNA TGTGCCAGCAGTTACTCACCGTGGCCCGCCTACAATGAGCAGTTCTTC. It specifies CASSYSPWPAYNEQFF. This rearrangement joins TRBV6-5 to TRBJ2-1; no clear D gene. The CDR3 loop spans 16 amino acids. The V end was cut by 0 bases, the J end by 2 bases, with 11 bases between. Germline lookup yields CDR1 MNHEY and CDR2 SVGAGI.

This chain uses TRBV27 with TRBJ2-7, with D perhaps matching TRBD1 (5 bases). CDR3 length: 16 amino acids. V was cut by 2 bases and J by 6 bases, with 20 bases left in between. The germline CDR1 and CDR2 sequences are MNHEY and SMNVEV (reference sequence). CDR3 protein: CASSLEAPPGLGEQYF. CDR3 nucleotides: TGTGCCAGCAGTTTAGAGGCCCCCCCAGGGTTGGGCGAGCAGTACTTC.

The genes are TRBV18 and TRBJ2-7; 7 positions match TRBD1. Germline-derived CDR1 and CDR2 are KGHSH and LQKENI. V shed 0 bases and J 6 bases; nucleotides not matched to a gene: 2. The length of the CDR3 is 13 residues. The CDR3: CASSPPGGSEQYF. The CDR3 nucleotides are TGTGCCAGCTCACCACCAGGGGGCTCCGAGCAGTACTTC.

This clone was recorded only once. V and J are TRBV11-2 and TRBJ2-1; 12 bases agree with TRBD1. Germline V gene data show CDR1 as SGHAT and CDR2 as FQNNGV. The ends lost 1 base at V and 9 bases at J; junction bases unmatched: 7. This CDR3 region has 16 residues. CDR3 in DNA: TGTGCCAGCAGCTTAGTGGGGGACAGGGGGCATAGTGAGCAGTTCTTC. Protein: CASSLVGDRGHSEQFF.

The CDR3 sequence: CASSLETGIHQPQHF. DNA of the CDR3: TGCGCCAGCAGCTTGGAAACAGGGATTCATCAGCCCCAGCATTTT. The genes are TRBV5-1 and TRBJ1-5; tentatively, D is TRBD1 (6 bases). This CDR3 is 15 amino acids long. Looked up from germline, CDR1 is SGHRS and CDR2 is YFSETQ. V was pared by 0 bases and J by 5 bases, with 12 bases between.

As DNA, the CDR3 is TGTGCCAGCAGCAACGACCGGGAAAAACTGTTTTTT. Its translation is CASSNDREKLFF. The chain is built from TRBV9 and TRBJ1-4; unclear D gene. Trimming took 4 bases from V and 8 from J, leaving 9 bases between them. The CDR3 length is 12 residues. Per germline, CDR1 SGDLS and CDR2 YYNGEE.